What follows are 25 T cell receptor beta chains derived from one specimen sequenced in a study of blood T cell repertoires in COVID-19. Data came from immunoSEQ multiplex PCR; TCRdb stores just in-frame clones and leaves some out. The data show about 97,000 clones, about 85% seen once. Sequencing used peripheral blood. Every receptor here comes from a man aged 50 to 59 with active COVID-19.

CDR3 DNA sequence: TGTGCCAGCAGCCCCTCGGCCGGCCCCGTGGGAGGATTGACTTTC. As protein: CASSPSAGPVGGLTF. The chain is built from TRBV11-3 and TRBJ2-6; a weak D match, TRBD2 (6 bases). Between the trimmed V and J ends, which lost 5 bases and 17 bases, there was a span of 25 bases. This CDR3 spans 15 amino acids. The V gene's germline CDR1 is SGHNT and CDR2 YENEEA.

The chain employs TRBV15 and TRBJ1-5, with TRBD1 identical over 9 bases. J gave up 0 bases and V 0 bases, and 6 bases lay outside the gene matches. The length of the CDR3 is 18 residues. Germline CDR1 LNHNV, CDR2 YYDKDF (reference sequence). CDR3 coding DNA: TGTGCCACCAGCAGAGACCGGGACAGGGCTCTTAGCAATCAGCCCCAGCATTTT. It translates to CATSRDRDRALSNQPQHF.

This clone showed up just a few times. The chain is built from TRBV12-5 and TRBJ2-1; possible D gene TRBD1, 6 bases. CDR1 LGHNT and CDR2 FRNRAP come from the germline V gene. The CDR3 consists of 15 residues. The V gene lost 1 base and the J gene lost 5 bases, with 12 bases spanning the gap. Written as DNA, the CDR3 is TGTGCTAGTGGTTTGGAGACAGGACCCCACAATGAGCAGTTCTTC. Translated: CASGLETGPHNEQFF.

V is TRBV30 and J is TRBJ1-1, with TRBD1 identical over 9 bases. Germline V lookup: CDR1 GTSNPN, CDR2 SVGIG (reference sequence). This CDR3 spans 13 amino acids. Trimming removed 3 bases from V and 4 bases from J; junction bases left unmatched: 3. This chain's CDR3 is CAWRVQGATEAFF. In DNA, the CDR3 is TGTGCCTGGAGGGTACAGGGGGCCACTGAAGCTTTCTTT.

Here the CDR3 DNA reads TGTGCCAGCAGCCAAGTGGGGGGGGCGGCAGATACGCAGTATTTT. It specifies CASSQVGGAADTQYF. The genes are TRBV3-1 (or the pseudogene TRBV3-2) and TRBJ2-3; a possible D gene is TRBD2 (7 bases). Germline loops: CDR1 LGHDT, CDR2 YNNKEL (reference sequence). The CDR3 length is 15 residues. Trimming took 1 base from V and 4 from J, leaving 12 bases between them.

The rearrangement links TRBV12-3 or TRBV12-4 to TRBJ2-1, with 7 bases matching TRBD1. The CDR3 totals 13 residues. The ends lost 6 bases at V and 6 bases at J; junction bases unmatched: 5. CDR3 protein: CASSLGQANEQFF. Here the CDR3 DNA reads TGTGCCAGCAGCCTCGGACAGGCCAATGAGCAGTTCTTC.

The V and J genes are TRBV19 and TRBJ1-1; TRBD1 matches at 7 bases. This CDR3 contains 15 residues. In germline, CDR1 is LNHDA, CDR2 SQIVND (reference sequence). V gave up 6 bases and J gave up 1 base; unmatched junction bases: 8. CDR3 nucleotide sequence: TGTGCCAGTAGGAAAACGACAGGGAAGAACACTGAAGCTTTCTTT. Protein product: CASRKTTGKNTEAFF.

The J gene is TRBJ2-7, the V gene TRBV5-1; TRBD2 agrees at 8 bases. This CDR3 is 13 amino acids long. J gave up 5 bases and V 2 bases, and 3 bases lay outside the gene matches. The germline V gene encodes CDR1 SGHRS and CDR2 YFSETQ. The DNA for the CDR3 is TGCGCCAGCAGCTTCGGGGGGGATAACGAGCAGTACTTC. It encodes CASSFGGDNEQYF.

The V gene is TRBV29-1, the J gene TRBJ2-3, with 8 bases identical to TRBD2. Germline-derived CDR1 and CDR2 are SQVTM and ANQGSEA. The CDR3 covers 14 residues. The trim removed 6 bases at V and 2 bases at J, leaving 7 bases unmatched. CDR3 region: CSVVVAGNTDTQYF. The DNA of the CDR3 is TGCAGCGTCGTAGTAGCGGGGAACACAGATACGCAGTATTTT.

The V gene is TRBV4-3, the J gene TRBJ2-2; no clear D gene. V lost 0 bases and J lost 6, with 17 bases in between. The germline V gene has CDR1 LGHNA and CDR2 YSLEER. CDR3 length: 17 residues. CDR3 residues: CASSQELIVLYPGELFF. The CDR3 DNA reads as TGCGCCAGCAGCCAAGAGCTGATAGTTCTTTACCCCGGGGAGCTGTTTTTT.

This clone was counted a single time. This chain connects TRBV4-3 to TRBJ1-5, with 7 bases fitting TRBD1. Trimming at V came to 3 bases and at J to 0 bases, leaving 5 bases not matched to a gene. CDR1 is LGHNA and CDR2 is YSLEER in the germline V gene. This CDR3 contains 16 residues. Here the CDR3 reads CASSQFTGASNQPQHF. The DNA of the CDR3 is TGCGCCAGCAGCCAGTTTACAGGGGCTAGCAATCAGCCCCAGCATTTT.

This clone was counted once. The chain employs TRBV7-2 and TRBJ1-2, with 10 nucleotides matching TRBD1. J lost 6 bases, V lost 5 bases, and 9 bases had no gene match. The germline V gene encodes CDR1 SGHTA and CDR2 FQGNSA. The CDR3 is 15 amino acids. This CDR3 reads CASSMSGTGADGYTF. Written as DNA, the CDR3 is TGTGCCAGCAGCATGTCCGGGACAGGGGCGGATGGCTACACCTTC. The whole variable domain, remainder taken from reference TRBV7-2 and TRBJ1-2, is GAGVSQSPSNKVTEKGKDVELRCDPISGHTALYWYRQSLGQGLEFLIYFQGNSAPDKSGLPSDRFSAERTGGSVSTLTIQRTQQEDSAVYLCASSMSGTGADGYTFGSGTRLTVV.

The chain is built from TRBV19 and TRBJ1-1; 7 nucleotides agree with TRBD1. Germline CDR1 reads LNHDA; CDR2 reads SQIVND (reference sequence). The CDR3 spans 15 residues. The ends lost 5 bases at V and 6 bases at J; junction bases unmatched: 12. CDR3 protein: CASSLGARTGAEAFF. As DNA, the CDR3 is TGTGCCAGTAGTTTGGGTGCGCGGACAGGAGCTGAAGCTTTCTTT.

The chain combines TRBV2 with TRBJ1-1, with a tentative D call TRBD1 (5 bases). Trimming shortened V by 6 bases and J by 1 base, and 9 bases separated the two germline ends. The CDR3 runs 13 residues. Germline CDR1 and CDR2: SNHLY and FYNNEI. This chain's CDR3 is CASRAQGNTEAFF. CDR3 in DNA: TGTGCCAGCAGAGCTCAGGGGAACACTGAAGCTTTCTTT.

The V gene is TRBV5-4, the J gene TRBJ1-2, with a possible D match to TRBD1 (5 bases). CDR3 size: 16 residues. In germline, CDR1 is SGHNT, CDR2 YYREEE (reference sequence). Trimming stripped 4 bases from V and 4 bases from J, with 20 bases between. This CDR3 is CASSVDPQGSAYGYTF. For the CDR3, the DNA is TGTGCCAGCAGCGTAGACCCCCAGGGATCCGCCTATGGCTACACCTTC. Based on the CDR3 plus reference TRBV5-4 and TRBJ1-2, the full variable domain is ETGVTQSPTHLIKTRGQQVTLRCSSQSGHNTVSWYQQALGQGPQFIFQYYREEENGRGNFPPRFSGLQFPNYSSELNVNALELDDSALYLCASSVDPQGSAYGYTFGSGTRLTVV.

This clone was picked up a small number of times. This sequence joins TRBV7-9 and TRBJ2-6; 10 bases match TRBD1. The CDR3 has 17 residues. V was clipped by 8 bases and J by 0 bases; unmatched bases: 7. The germline gives CDR1 SEHNR, CDR2 FQNEAQ (reference sequence). DNA for the CDR3: TGTGCCAGCGGTAGGGACAGGGGAAACTCTGGGGCCAACGTCCTGACTTTC. Translated, it gives CASGRDRGNSGANVLTF.

V gene TRBV5-4 combines with J gene TRBJ2-1; D unresolved. CDR1 and CDR2 from the germline V gene are SGHNT and YYREEE (reference sequence). The CDR3 contains 15 residues. Between the trimmed V and J ends, which lost 4 bases and 1 base, there was a span of 12 bases. The CDR3 is CASSPRSVSYNEQFF. In DNA form, the CDR3 reads TGTGCCAGCAGCCCCCGGTCGGTATCCTACAATGAGCAGTTCTTC.

This clone has only a few counts. The chain joins TRBV7-2 to TRBJ2-3; 7 nucleotides match TRBD2. With V trimmed by 4 bases and J by 5 bases, 3 bases remained unmatched. Germline-derived CDR1 and CDR2 are SGHTA and FQGNSA. The CDR3 is 13 residues long. In nucleotides, the CDR3 is TGTGCCAGCAGCTATACGGGGGGAGATACGCAGTATTTT. Translation: CASSYTGGDTQYF.

V usage is TRBV11-2 and J usage is TRBJ2-7; 8 positions agree with TRBD1. The CDR3 is 15 residues long. CDR1 SGHAT and CDR2 FQNNGV come from the germline V gene. V shed 7 bases and J 1 base; nucleotides not matched to a gene: 9. The DNA for the CDR3 is TGTGCCAGCAACTCGCCGGGACAGGCTTCCTACGAGCAGTACTTC. This translates into CASNSPGQASYEQYF.

The chain joins TRBV7-2 to TRBJ2-7; TRBD1 aligns across 7 bases. The CDR3 sequence is 15 residues long. Per germline, CDR1 SGHTA and CDR2 FQGNSA. The V gene end was trimmed by 2 bases and the J gene end by 4 bases; junction bases not matched to a gene: 8. Written as DNA, the CDR3 is TGTGCCAGCAGCTTATGGGACAGCTCGTTTTACGAGCAGTACTTC. Translating it yields CASSLWDSSFYEQYF.

This clone was observed a few times. The V call is TRBV3-1 (or the pseudogene TRBV3-2), the J call TRBJ1-6, with 7 bases identical to TRBD1. This CDR3 has 14 amino acids. The germline V gene has CDR1 LGHDT and CDR2 YNNKEL (reference sequence). Trimming cost V 4 bases and J 10 bases; bases outside gene matches: 7. The CDR3 protein is CASSPKRQGSPLHF. The CDR3 region has the DNA TGTGCCAGCAGCCCGAAGAGACAGGGATCACCCCTCCACTTT.

The rearrangement links TRBV6-5 to TRBJ2-5; maybe TRBD2 (6 bases). This CDR3 spans 12 amino acids. Germline V gene data show CDR1 as MNHEY and CDR2 as SVGAGI. Trimming shortened V by 8 bases and J by 4 bases, and 11 bases separated the two germline ends. The CDR3 protein is CASGLRGETQYF. The CDR3 DNA follows: TGTGCCAGCGGTCTGCGGGGAGAGACCCAGTACTTC.

The rearrangement joins TRBV6-5 to TRBJ1-1; TRBD1 matches at 8 bases. This CDR3 contains 15 residues. CDR1 and CDR2 (germline): MNHEY, SVGAGI. The trim removed 6 bases at V and 4 bases at J, leaving 10 bases unmatched. CDR3 sequence (DNA): TGTGCCAGCAGGCCTACAGGGGGGGAGAGCACTGAAGCTTTCTTT. It yields the protein CASRPTGGESTEAFF.

This chain uses TRBV7-8 with TRBJ2-3; 10 nucleotides agree with TRBD2. Germline-derived CDR1 and CDR2 are SGHVS and FQNEAQ. The CDR3 loop spans 20 amino acids. The trim removed 7 bases at V and 5 bases at J, leaving 24 bases unmatched. This CDR3 is CASNTGGLAGAHPRGDTQYF. Written as DNA, the CDR3 is TGTGCCAGCAACACCGGCGGGCTAGCGGGGGCGCACCCTCGAGGAGATACGCAGTATTTT.

The CDR3 loop is CASSPAGTRKTQYF. The DNA for the CDR3 is TGTGCCAGCAGCCCAGCAGGGACTAGGAAGACCCAGTACTTC. This chain joins TRBV6-5 and TRBJ2-5; 8 positions match TRBD2. Germline lookup yields CDR1 MNHEY and CDR2 SVGAGI. CDR3 length: 14 amino acids. J gave up 6 bases and V 6 bases, and 9 bases lay outside the gene matches.